This TCR beta chain was obtained from a study of T cells in Graves' hyperthyroidism and ophthalmopathy. This clonotype was seen repeatedly, ten times or more. There were TCR beta CDR3 regions amplified from RNA transcripts. The primer set for the first-round RT-PCR of the TCR CDR3 was HTBI. TCRdb ran MiXCR on the multiplex PCR reads and lists one entry per CDR3 protein. The sample has about 160,000 distinct CDR3 sequences; about 9.4% are singletons. Trimming cost V 6 bases and J 5 bases; bases outside gene matches: 12. Germline V CDR1 and CDR2: MGHRA, YSYEKL. The CDR3 consists of 16 residues. The sequencing sample was made of blood. The genes are TRBV4-1 and TRBJ1-1, with TRBD1 identical over 10 bases. This TCR came from a woman between 18 and 29 years old with Graves' hyperthyroidism that later progressed to Graves' ophthalmopathy. In nucleotides, the CDR3 is TGCGCCAGCAGGACAGGGGGCGGCTCGGGATTAACTGAAGCTTTCTTT. It yields the protein CASRTGGGSGLTEAFF.